These T cell receptor beta chains were read from a single sample in a study of blood T cell repertoires in COVID-19. Here immunoSEQ multiplex PCR was the method, and the copy in TCRdb shows in-frame clones only, minus some. This sample has approximately 220,000 clones; roughly 80% occur once, and the top ten carry about 10%. Sequencing was done on a sample of peripheral blood. The receptors here all came from a woman aged 80 or over with acute or convalescent COVID-19. Both conserved end residues are part of each CDR3. Each record gives: clone size, J gene, V gene, D gene, CDR3 protein, CDR3 DNA. A D gene is named only where the DNA matches it firmly. Where a row states a size, it is once, few, many or the class of an expanded clone; other rows omit it.

>-|TRBJ1-5|TRBV19|-
CASSLQSGHMILSNQPQHF
TGTGCCAGTAGTCTCCAATCGGGACATATGATCCTTAGCAATCAGCCCCAGCATTTT
>few|TRBJ2-3|TRBV11-3|-
CASSKDTRADTQYF
TGTGCCAGCAGTAAGGATACGAGGGCAGATACGCAGTATTTT
>-|TRBJ1-2|TRBV6-5|-
CASSPTGFDYGYTF
TGTGCCAGCAGCCCCACAGGGTTTGACTATGGCTACACCTTC
>-|TRBJ2-5|TRBV12-3/TRBV12-4|-
CASSLPPQTQYF
TGTGCCAGCAGTCTCCCCCCCCAGACCCAGTACTTC
>-|TRBJ2-5|TRBV7-2|-
CASSSSTDLAVETQYF
TGTGCCAGCAGCTCTAGCACTGACCTTGCAGTAGAGACCCAGTACTTC
>few|TRBJ2-1|TRBV5-6|TRBD2
CASSLGLAGGRFYEQFF
TGTGCCAGCAGCCTGGGACTAGCGGGAGGGAGATTTTATGAGCAGTTCTTC
>-|TRBJ2-3|TRBV7-2|-
CASSSGDSTDTQYF
TGTGCCAGCAGCTCAGGGGACAGCACAGATACGCAGTATTTT
>few|TRBJ1-3|TRBV18|TRBD1
CASSLDRGSGNTIYF
TGTGCCAGCTCACTTGACAGGGGCTCTGGAAACACCATATATTTT
>few|TRBJ2-2|TRBV19|TRBD2
CASSIGGRRTGELFF
TGTGCCAGTAGTATTGGCGGGAGAAGGACCGGGGAGCTGTTTTTT
>-|TRBJ2-7|TRBV10-3|TRBD2
CAISGGTSGIYEQYF
TGTGCCATCAGTGGCGGGACTAGCGGGATCTACGAGCAGTACTTC
>-|TRBJ1-5|TRBV15|-
CATSRDPGQPQHF
TGTGCCACCAGCAGAGATCCGGGACAGCCCCAGCATTTT
>few|TRBJ2-3|TRBV13|-
CASRGEAQYF
TGTGCCAGCAGGGGGGAGGCGCAGTATTTT
>once|TRBJ1-5|TRBV4-3|-
CASSQDPGNQPQHF
TGCGCCAGCAGCCAAGATCCTGGCAATCAGCCCCAGCATTTT
>-|TRBJ1-2|TRBV7-9|-
CASSRLQERAYYGYTF
TGTGCCAGCAGCAGATTACAGGAAAGGGCCTACTATGGCTACACCTTC
>-|TRBJ2-7|TRBV11-3|TRBD2
CASSFPGRAFSYEQYF
TGTGCCAGCAGCTTCCCGGGGAGGGCCTTCTCCTACGAGCAGTACTTC
>once|TRBJ2-7|TRBV30|TRBD1
CAWTPQDRVHEQYF
TGTGCCTGGACCCCACAAGACAGGGTCCACGAGCAGTACTTC
>-|TRBJ2-7|TRBV4-1|TRBD1
CASSQERFPGQSTYEQYF
TGCGCCAGCAGCCAAGAACGATTTCCGGGACAGTCGACCTACGAGCAGTACTTC
>few|TRBJ2-3|TRBV6-1|-
CASSERDGLWRGTDTQYF
TGTGCCAGCAGTGAACGGGACGGTCTGTGGAGGGGCACAGATACGCAGTATTTT
>-|TRBJ2-4|TRBV28|-
CAGSTGPAKNIQYF
TGTGCCGGGTCCACAGGGCCGGCCAAAAACATTCAGTACTTC
>-|TRBJ1-5|TRBV19|-
CASSGSNQPQHF
TGTGCCAGTAGCGGGAGCAATCAGCCCCAGCATTTT